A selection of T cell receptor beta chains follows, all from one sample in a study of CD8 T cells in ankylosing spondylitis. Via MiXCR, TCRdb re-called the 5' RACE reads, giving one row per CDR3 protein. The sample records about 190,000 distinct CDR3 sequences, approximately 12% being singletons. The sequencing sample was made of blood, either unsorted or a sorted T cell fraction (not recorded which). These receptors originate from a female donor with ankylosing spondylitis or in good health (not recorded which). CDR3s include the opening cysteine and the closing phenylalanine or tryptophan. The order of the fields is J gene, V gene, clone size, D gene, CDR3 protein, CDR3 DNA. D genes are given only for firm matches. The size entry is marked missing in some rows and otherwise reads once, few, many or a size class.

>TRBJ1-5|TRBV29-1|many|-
CTPYRSQPQHF
TGCACCCCATACCGGAGCCAGCCCCAGCATTTT
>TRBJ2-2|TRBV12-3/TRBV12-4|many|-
CAYNTHRAENTGELFF
TGTGCCTACAACACCCATCGAGCGGAGAACACCGGGGAGCTGTTTTTT
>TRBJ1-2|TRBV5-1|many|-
CASSLGPVMDGYTF
TGCGCCAGCAGCCTCGGACCCGTGATGGATGGCTACACCTTC
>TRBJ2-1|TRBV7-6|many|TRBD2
CASSYPLAGGQSSYNEQFF
TGTGCCAGCAGCTACCCACTAGCGGGAGGGCAGAGCTCCTACAATGAGCAGTTCTTC
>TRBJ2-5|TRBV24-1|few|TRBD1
CATSDPHRGEETQYF
TGTGCCACCAGTGATCCTCACAGGGGAGAAGAGACCCAGTACTTC
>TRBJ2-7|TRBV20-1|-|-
CSARHGRGYEQYF
TGCAGTGCTAGGCACGGGAGAGGCTACGAGCAGTACTTC
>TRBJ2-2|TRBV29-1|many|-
CSVRAAAGELFF
TGCAGCGTTCGGGCAGCCGCCGGGGAGCTGTTTTTT
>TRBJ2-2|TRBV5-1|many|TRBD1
CASSLPRNRGKASTGELFF
TGCGCCAGCAGCTTGCCAAGGAACAGGGGAAAAGCGAGCACCGGGGAGCTGTTTTTT
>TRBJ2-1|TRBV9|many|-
CASSEVGSYNEQFF
TGTGCCAGCAGCGAGGTCGGCTCCTACAATGAGCAGTTCTTC
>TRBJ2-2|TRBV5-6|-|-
CASSLVIWGPGELFF
TGTGCCAGCAGCTTGGTGATATGGGGGCCCGGGGAGCTGTTTTTT
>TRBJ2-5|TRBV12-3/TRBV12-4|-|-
CASSFGMGRQETQYF
TGTGCCAGCAGTTTTGGAATGGGCAGACAAGAGACCCAGTACTTC
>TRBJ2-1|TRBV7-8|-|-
CASSTQVRGWTVNEQFF
TGTGCCAGCAGCACCCAGGTCCGGGGATGGACCGTTAATGAGCAGTTCTTC
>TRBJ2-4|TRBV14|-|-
CASSQGYSIAKNIQYF
TGTGCCAGCAGCCAAGGTTACTCAATAGCCAAAAACATTCAGTACTTC
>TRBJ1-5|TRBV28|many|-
CASDLSNQPQHF
TGTGCCTCGGATCTTAGCAATCAGCCCCAGCATTTT
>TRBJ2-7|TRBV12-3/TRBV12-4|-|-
CASSIGPLGEQYF
TGTGCCAGCAGCATAGGGCCACTAGGCGAGCAGTACTTC
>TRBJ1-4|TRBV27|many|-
CASSFLRENEKLFF
TGTGCCAGCAGTTTTTTAAGGGAGAATGAAAAACTGTTTTTT
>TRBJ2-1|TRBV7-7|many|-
CASSLGGQGFNEQFF
TGTGCCAGCAGCTTGGGAGGCCAGGGGTTCAATGAGCAGTTCTTC
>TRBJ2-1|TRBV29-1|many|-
CSLGNTRGSNEQFF
TGCAGCCTTGGAAACACACGGGGTAGCAATGAGCAGTTCTTC
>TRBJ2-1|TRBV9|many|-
CASSFTGDEQFF
TGTGCCAGCAGCTTCACGGGTGATGAGCAGTTCTTC
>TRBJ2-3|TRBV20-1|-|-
CSARVPLASTDTQYF
TGCAGTGCTAGAGTTCCCCTAGCTAGCACAGATACGCAGTATTTT
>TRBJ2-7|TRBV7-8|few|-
CASSPAAASSYEQYF
TGTGCCAGCAGCCCTGCTGCGGCCAGCTCCTACGAGCAGTACTTC
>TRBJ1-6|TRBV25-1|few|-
CASSGSGGRYNSPLHF
TGTGCCAGCAGCGGGAGCGGGGGGAGATATAATTCACCCCTCCACTTT